This TCR beta chain was captured in a study of cytomegalovirus exposure and HLA in healthy donors. This clone has more than one count but fewer than ten. Its antigen remains unidentified. Study-level findings and limits: TCR beta chain V- and J-gene trimming was linked, in a later analysis, to a missense variant in DCLRE1C.

The PCR had 60 Vbeta and 13 Jbeta primers. Generated by immunoSEQ multiplex PCR, the TCRdb table keeps only in-frame clones and is missing some. Counted here are about 130,000 clones, approximately 72% occurring once; the ten biggest clones make up approximately 2.9%. The CDR3 consists of 14 residues. The V gene's germline CDR1 is SEHNR and CDR2 FQNEAQ (reference sequence). Trimming stripped 2 bases from V and 3 bases from J, with 10 bases between. V and J are TRBV7-9 and TRBJ1-1, with D possibly being TRBD1 (6 bases). The specimen was PBMCs. The sequence was obtained from a human donor in good health. The CDR3 DNA is TGTGCCAGCAGCTTACAGGGGTGGGACACTGAAGCTTTCTTT. Its protein product is CASSLQGWDTEAFF.